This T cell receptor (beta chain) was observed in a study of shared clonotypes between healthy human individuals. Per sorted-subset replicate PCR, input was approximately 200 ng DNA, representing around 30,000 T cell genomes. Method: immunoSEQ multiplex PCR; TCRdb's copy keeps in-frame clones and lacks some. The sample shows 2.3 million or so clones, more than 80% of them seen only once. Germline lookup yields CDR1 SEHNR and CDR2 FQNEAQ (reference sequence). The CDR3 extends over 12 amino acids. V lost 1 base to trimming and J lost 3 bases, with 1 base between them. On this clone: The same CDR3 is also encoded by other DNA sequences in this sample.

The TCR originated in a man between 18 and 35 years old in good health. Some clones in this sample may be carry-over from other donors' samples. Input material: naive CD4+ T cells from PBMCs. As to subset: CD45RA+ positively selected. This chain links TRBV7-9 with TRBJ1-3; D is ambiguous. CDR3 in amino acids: CASSLGGNTIYF. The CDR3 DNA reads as TGTGCCAGCAGCTTAGGTGGAAACACCATATATTTT.